This T cell receptor (beta chain) stems from a study of response to subunit inactivated influenza vaccine. Only a few counts were recorded for this clonotype. TCRdb fed the RT-PCR reads into MiXCR, producing one record per CDR3 protein. The sample contains about 520,000 distinct CDR3 sequences, 25% of which appear only once. The germline V gene has CDR1 MNHEY and CDR2 SMNVEV (reference sequence). J lost 6 bases, V lost 6 bases, and 7 bases had no gene match. The CDR3 extends over 14 amino acids. This specimen was CD4+ T cells sorted from PBMCs, taken 5 days after vaccination. This sequence originates from a man aged 50-60 years who received an inactivated influenza vaccine. The rearrangement uses TRBV27 and TRBJ2-2; 7 bases line up with TRBD1. CDR3 nucleotides: TGTGCCAGCAGACAGACAGGGATCGCCGGGGAGCTGTTTTTT. It yields the protein CASRQTGIAGELFF.